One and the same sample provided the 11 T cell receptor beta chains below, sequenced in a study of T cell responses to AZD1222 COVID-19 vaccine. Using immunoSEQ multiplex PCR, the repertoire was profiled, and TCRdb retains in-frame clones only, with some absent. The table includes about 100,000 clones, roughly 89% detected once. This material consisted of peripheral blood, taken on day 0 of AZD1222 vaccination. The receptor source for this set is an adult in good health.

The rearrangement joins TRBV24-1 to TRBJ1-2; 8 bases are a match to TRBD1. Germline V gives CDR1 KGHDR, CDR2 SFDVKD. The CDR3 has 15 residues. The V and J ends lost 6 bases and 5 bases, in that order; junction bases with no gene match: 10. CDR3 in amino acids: CATSQPGTGRYGYTF. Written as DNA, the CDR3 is TGTGCCACCAGTCAACCCGGGACAGGAAGGTATGGCTACACCTTC.

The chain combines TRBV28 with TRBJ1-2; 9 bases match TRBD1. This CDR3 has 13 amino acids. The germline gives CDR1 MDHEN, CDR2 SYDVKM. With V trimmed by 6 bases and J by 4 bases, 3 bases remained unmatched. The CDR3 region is CASRGQGPYGYTF. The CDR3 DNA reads TGTGCCAGCAGAGGACAGGGGCCCTATGGCTACACCTTC.

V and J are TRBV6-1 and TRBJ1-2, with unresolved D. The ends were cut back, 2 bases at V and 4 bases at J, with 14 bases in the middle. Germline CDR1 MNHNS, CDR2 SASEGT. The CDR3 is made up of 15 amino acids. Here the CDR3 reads CASSEIVTRIYGYTF. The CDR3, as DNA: TGTGCCAGCAGTGAAATTGTTACACGGATCTATGGCTACACCTTC.

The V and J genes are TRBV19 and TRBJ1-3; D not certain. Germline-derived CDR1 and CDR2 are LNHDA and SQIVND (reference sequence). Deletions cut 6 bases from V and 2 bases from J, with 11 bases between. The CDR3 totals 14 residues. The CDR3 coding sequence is TGTGCCAGTAGCCCAACGCACACTGGAAACACCATATATTTT. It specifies CASSPTHTGNTIYF.

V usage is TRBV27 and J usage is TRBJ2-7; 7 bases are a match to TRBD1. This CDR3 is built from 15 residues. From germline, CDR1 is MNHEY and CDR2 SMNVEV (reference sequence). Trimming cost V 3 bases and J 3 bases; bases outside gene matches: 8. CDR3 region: CASSFSGTARYEQYF. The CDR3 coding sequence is TGTGCCAGCAGTTTCTCCGGGACAGCTCGCTACGAGCAGTACTTC.

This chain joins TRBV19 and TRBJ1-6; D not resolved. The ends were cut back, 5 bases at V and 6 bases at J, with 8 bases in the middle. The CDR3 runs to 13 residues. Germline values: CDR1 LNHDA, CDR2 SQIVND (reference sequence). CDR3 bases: TGTGCCAGTAGTCTGGGGTTTAATTCACCCCTCCACTTT. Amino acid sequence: CASSLGFNSPLHF.

Here the CDR3 DNA reads TGTGCCAGCAGATCCGACAGAAAAGAGACCCAGTACTTC. The encoded protein is CASRSDRKETQYF. The chain recombines TRBV6-5 with TRBJ2-5, with D possibly matching TRBD1 (5 bases). V dropped 6 bases and J dropped 3 bases, with 11 bases sitting between them. Germline V gene sequence: CDR1 MNHEY, CDR2 SVGAGI. The CDR3 is 13 residues long.

The CDR3 nucleotides are TGCAGCGCGTCCATAGCAAACACTGAAGCTTTCTTT. Residues: CSASIANTEAFF. V is TRBV29-1 and J is TRBJ1-1; D ambiguous. The germline V gene encodes CDR1 SQVTM and CDR2 ANQGSEA. V lost 7 bases and J lost 2, with 11 bases in between. The CDR3 has 12 residues.

In DNA form, the CDR3 reads TGTGCCAGCTCAAGGGGGAATGAGCAGTTCTTC. Protein: CASSRGNEQFF. The chain combines TRBV18 with TRBJ2-1; D may be TRBD1 (6 bases). V lost 5 bases and J 7 bases, leaving 6 bases between the germline ends. Germline V lookup: CDR1 KGHSH, CDR2 LQKENI. The CDR3 totals 11 residues.

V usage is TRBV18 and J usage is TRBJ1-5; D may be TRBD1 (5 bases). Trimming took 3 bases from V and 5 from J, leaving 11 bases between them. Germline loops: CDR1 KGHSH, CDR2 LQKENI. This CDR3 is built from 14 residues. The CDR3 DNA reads TGTGCCAGCTCACCCCGACAAGGGGATCAGCCCCAGCATTTT. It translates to CASSPRQGDQPQHF.

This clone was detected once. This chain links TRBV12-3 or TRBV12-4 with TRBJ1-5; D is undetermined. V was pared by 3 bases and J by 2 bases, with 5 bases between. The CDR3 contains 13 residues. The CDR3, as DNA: TGTGCCAGCAGTTTCCCGGGCAATCAGCCCCAGCATTTT. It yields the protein CASSFPGNQPQHF.